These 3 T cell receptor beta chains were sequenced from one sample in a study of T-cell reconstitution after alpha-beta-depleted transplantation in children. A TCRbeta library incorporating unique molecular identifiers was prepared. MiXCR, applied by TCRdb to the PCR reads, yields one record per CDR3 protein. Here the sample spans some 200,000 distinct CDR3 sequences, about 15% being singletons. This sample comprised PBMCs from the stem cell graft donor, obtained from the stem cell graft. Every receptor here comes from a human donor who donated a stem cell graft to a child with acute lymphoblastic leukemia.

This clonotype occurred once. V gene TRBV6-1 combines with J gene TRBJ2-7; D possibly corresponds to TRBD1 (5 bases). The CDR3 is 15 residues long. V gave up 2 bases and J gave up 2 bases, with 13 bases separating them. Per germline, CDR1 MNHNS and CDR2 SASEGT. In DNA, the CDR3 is TGTGCCAGCAGTGAATGGGGCAGGGCCGCCTACGAGCAGTACTTC. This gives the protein CASSEWGRAAYEQYF.

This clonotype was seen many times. As DNA, the CDR3 is TGTGCCAGTTCATCGCGAGGGGGCGGTTGGAGCACTGAAGCTTTCTTT. Its protein is CASSSRGGGWSTEAFF. The chain carries TRBV27 and TRBJ1-1, with 7 nucleotides matching TRBD1. Trimming at V came to 9 bases and at J to 4 bases, leaving 17 bases not matched to a gene. Germline V CDR1 and CDR2: MNHEY, SMNVEV (reference sequence). This CDR3 has 16 amino acids.

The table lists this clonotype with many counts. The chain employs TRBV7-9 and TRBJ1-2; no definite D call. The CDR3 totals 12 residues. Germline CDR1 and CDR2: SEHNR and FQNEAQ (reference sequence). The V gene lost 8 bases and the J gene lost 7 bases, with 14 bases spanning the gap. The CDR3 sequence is CASAGEYSGYTF. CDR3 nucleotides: TGTGCCAGCGCCGGAGAGTATTCTGGCTACACCTTC.